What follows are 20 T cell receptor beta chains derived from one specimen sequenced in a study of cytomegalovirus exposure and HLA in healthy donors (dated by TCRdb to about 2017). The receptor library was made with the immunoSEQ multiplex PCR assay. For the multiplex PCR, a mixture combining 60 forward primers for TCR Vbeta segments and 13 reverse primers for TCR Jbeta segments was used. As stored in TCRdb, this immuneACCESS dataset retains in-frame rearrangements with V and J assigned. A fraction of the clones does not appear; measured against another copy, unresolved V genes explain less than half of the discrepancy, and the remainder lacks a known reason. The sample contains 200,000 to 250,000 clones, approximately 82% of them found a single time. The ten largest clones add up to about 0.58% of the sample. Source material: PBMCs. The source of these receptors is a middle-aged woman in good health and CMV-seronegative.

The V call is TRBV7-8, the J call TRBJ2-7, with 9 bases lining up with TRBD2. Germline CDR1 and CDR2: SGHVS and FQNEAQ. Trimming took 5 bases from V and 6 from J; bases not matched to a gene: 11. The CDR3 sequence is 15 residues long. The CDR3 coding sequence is TGTGCCAGCAGCAACCAGGGGACTAGCTTCTTCGAGCAGTACTTC. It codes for CASSNQGTSFFEQYF.

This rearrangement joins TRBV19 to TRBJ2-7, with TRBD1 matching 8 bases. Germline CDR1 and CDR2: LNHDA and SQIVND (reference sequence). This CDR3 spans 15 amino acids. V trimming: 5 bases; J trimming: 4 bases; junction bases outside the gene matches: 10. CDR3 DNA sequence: TGTGCCAGTAGTGCCACAGGGGGGTTAGTGTACGAGCAGTACTTC. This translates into CASSATGGLVYEQYF.

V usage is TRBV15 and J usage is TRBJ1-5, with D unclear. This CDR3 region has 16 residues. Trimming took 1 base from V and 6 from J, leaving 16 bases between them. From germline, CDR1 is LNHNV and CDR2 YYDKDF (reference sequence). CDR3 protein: CATSRGFREEGQPQHF. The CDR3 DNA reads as TGTGCCACCAGCAGAGGGTTCCGGGAAGAGGGTCAGCCCCAGCATTTT.

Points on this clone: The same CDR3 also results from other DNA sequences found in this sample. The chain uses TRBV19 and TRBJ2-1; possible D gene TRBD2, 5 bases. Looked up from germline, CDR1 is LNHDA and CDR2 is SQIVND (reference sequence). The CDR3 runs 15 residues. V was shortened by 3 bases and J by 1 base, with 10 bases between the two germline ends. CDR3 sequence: CASSIGGLSYNEQFF. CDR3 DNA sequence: TGTGCCAGTAGTATCGGAGGATTATCCTACAATGAGCAGTTCTTC.

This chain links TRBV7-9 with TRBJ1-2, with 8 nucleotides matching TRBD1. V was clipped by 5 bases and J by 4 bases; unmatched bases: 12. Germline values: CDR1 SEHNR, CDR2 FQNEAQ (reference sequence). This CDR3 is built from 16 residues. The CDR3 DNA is TGTGCCAGCAGCCCTCAGGCTACAGGGGGGGTCTATGGCTACACCTTC. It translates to CASSPQATGGVYGYTF.

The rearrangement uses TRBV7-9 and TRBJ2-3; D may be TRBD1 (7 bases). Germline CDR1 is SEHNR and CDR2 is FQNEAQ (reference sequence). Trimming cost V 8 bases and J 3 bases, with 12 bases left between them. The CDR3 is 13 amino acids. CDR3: CASQAGGTDTQYF. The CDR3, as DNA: TGTGCCAGCCAGGCAGGGGGGACAGATACGCAGTATTTT.

The CDR3 sequence: CASKPGGWYEQYF. CDR3 sequence (DNA): TGTGCCAGCAAACCAGGGGGCTGGTACGAGCAGTACTTC. The chain recombines TRBV6-1 with TRBJ2-7; TRBD1 matches at 8 bases. The germline CDR1 and CDR2 sequences are MNHNS and SASEGT. This CDR3 is built from 13 residues. J gave up 4 bases and V 7 bases, and 6 bases lay outside the gene matches.

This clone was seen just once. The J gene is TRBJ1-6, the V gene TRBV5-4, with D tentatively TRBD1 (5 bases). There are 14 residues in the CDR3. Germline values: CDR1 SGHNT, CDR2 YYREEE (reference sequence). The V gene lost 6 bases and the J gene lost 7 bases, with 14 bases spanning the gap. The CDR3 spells CASNDPTVNSPLHF. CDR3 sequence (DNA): TGTGCCAGCAATGACCCGACAGTCAATTCACCCCTCCACTTT.

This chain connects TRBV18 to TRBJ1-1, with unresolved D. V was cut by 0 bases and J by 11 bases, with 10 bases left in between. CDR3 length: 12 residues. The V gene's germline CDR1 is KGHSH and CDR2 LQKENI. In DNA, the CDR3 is TGTGCCAGCTCACCACCTTTCGCTCGGGCTTTCTTT. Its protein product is CASSPPFARAFF.

The CDR3 region has the DNA TGTGCCAGCAGCCAGTACAGGGGAGAAGCTTTCTTT. This translates into CASSQYRGEAFF. The chain is built from TRBV5-4 and TRBJ1-1; TRBD1 matches at 7 bases. V trimming: 4 bases; J trimming: 8 bases; junction bases outside the gene matches: 5. Per germline, CDR1 SGHNT and CDR2 YYREEE (reference sequence). This CDR3 is 12 amino acids long.

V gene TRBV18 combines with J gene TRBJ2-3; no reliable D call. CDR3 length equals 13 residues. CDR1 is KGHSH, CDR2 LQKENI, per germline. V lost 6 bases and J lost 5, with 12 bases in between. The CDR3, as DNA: TGTGCCAGCTCCTTCCAGGCCCGAGATACGCAGTATTTT. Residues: CASSFQARDTQYF.

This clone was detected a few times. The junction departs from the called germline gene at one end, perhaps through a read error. Here the CDR3 DNA reads TGTTCCAGCGGACAGGGGACAATGGCAGCTTTCTTT. The encoded protein is CSSGQGTMAAFF. The chain uses TRBV7-9 and TRBJ1-1; 9 positions match TRBD1. Germline assignment: CDR1 SEHNR and CDR2 FQNEAQ (reference sequence). The CDR3 totals 12 residues.

CDR3 sequence: CASSRTGTNTGELFF. DNA for the CDR3: TGTGCCAGCAGCAGGACAGGGACGAACACCGGGGAGCTGTTTTTT. The V call is TRBV5-5, the J call TRBJ2-2; 8 nucleotides match TRBD1. This CDR3 is built from 15 residues. Trimming removed 4 bases from V and 0 bases from J; junction bases left unmatched: 2. CDR1 is SGHKS and CDR2 is YYEKEE in the germline V gene (reference sequence). The whole variable domain, filled in from reference TRBV5-5 and TRBJ2-2, reads DAGVTQSPTHLIKTRGQQVTLRCSPISGHKSVSWYQQVLGQGPQFIFQYYEKEERGRGNFPDRFSARQFPNYSSELNVNALLLGDSALYLCASSRTGTNTGELFFGEGSRLTVL.

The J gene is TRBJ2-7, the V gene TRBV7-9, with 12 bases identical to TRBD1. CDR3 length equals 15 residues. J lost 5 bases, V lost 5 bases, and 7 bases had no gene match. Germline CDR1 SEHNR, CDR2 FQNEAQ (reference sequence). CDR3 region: CASSKPGQGADEQYF. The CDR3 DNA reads TGTGCCAGCAGCAAACCGGGACAGGGGGCCGACGAGCAGTACTTC. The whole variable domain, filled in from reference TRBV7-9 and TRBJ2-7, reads DTGVSQNPRHKITKRGQNVTFRCDPISEHNRLYWYRQTLGQGPEFLTYFQNEAQLEKSRLLSDRFSAERPKGSFSTLEIQRTEQGDSAMYLCASSKPGQGADEQYFGPGTRLTVT.

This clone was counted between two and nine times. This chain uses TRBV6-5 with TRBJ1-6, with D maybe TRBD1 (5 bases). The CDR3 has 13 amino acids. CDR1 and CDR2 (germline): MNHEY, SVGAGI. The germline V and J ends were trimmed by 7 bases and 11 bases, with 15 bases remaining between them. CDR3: CASTPRQGTPLHF. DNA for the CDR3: TGTGCCAGCACCCCACGGCAGGGTACACCCCTCCACTTT.

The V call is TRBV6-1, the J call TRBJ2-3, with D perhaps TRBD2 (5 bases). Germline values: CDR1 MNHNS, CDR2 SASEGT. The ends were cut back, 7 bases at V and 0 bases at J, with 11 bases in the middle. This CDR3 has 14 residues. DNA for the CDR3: TGTGCCAGCACCTACCGGACTAGCACAGATACGCAGTATTTT. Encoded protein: CASTYRTSTDTQYF.

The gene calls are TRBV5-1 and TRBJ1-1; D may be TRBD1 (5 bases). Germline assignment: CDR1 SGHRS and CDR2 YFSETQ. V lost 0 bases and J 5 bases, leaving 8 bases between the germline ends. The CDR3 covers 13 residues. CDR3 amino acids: CASSLAGDTEAFF. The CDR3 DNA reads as TGCGCCAGCAGCTTGGCGGGGGATACTGAAGCTTTCTTT.

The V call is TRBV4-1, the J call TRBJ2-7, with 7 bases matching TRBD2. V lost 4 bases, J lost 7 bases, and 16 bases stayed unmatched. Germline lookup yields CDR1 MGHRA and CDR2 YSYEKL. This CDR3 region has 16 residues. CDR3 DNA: TGCGCCAGCAGCCCGATTCCGCGGGGGTCGGGACTTGAGCAGTACTTC. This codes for CASSPIPRGSGLEQYF.

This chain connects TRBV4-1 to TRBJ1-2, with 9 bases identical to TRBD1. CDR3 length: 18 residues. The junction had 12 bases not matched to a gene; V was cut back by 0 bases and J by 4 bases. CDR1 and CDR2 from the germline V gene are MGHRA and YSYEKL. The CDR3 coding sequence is TGCGCCAGCAGCCAAGACCGGACAGGGGCGCCACAAATCTATGGCTACACCTTC. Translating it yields CASSQDRTGAPQIYGYTF.

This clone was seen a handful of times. CDR3 sequence reads: CASSSSGGVTGELFF. CDR3 bases: TGTGCCAGCAGCTCCAGTGGGGGGGTTACCGGGGAGCTGTTTTTT. The chain joins TRBV7-9 to TRBJ2-2; 7 positions agree with TRBD2. Germline loops: CDR1 SEHNR, CDR2 FQNEAQ (reference sequence). The trim removed 4 bases at V and 5 bases at J, leaving 7 bases unmatched. The CDR3 consists of 15 residues.